This T cell receptor (beta chain) was obtained from a study of neurological immune-mediated disorders. Overall study results and limits: The most TCR clonal expansion was seen in HTLV-1-associated myelopathy, whereas the least was seen in multiple sclerosis, below the level in healthy controls.

The starting material, 2 million PBMCs stored at -80 C, gave rise to the unsorted libraries. 5'RACE with 10-nucleotide random UMIs produced the cDNA. Each CDR3 protein gets one entry after TCRdb re-called the 5' RACE reads with MiXCR. The data hold around 40,000 distinct CDR3 sequences, with roughly 13% observed a single time. This clonotype was observed many times. The antigen is undetermined. CDR1 and CDR2 from the germline V gene are MGHDK and SYGVNS. The CDR3 runs 12 residues. The V end was cut by 5 bases, the J end by 1 base, with 5 bases between. The chain combines TRBV25-1 with TRBJ1-1; D is ambiguous. The sample comprised PBMCs. The receptor's source is a female donor in good health. CDR3 in amino acids: CASSWRNTEAFF. For the CDR3, the DNA is TGTGCCAGCAGTTGGAGGAACACTGAAGCTTTCTTT.